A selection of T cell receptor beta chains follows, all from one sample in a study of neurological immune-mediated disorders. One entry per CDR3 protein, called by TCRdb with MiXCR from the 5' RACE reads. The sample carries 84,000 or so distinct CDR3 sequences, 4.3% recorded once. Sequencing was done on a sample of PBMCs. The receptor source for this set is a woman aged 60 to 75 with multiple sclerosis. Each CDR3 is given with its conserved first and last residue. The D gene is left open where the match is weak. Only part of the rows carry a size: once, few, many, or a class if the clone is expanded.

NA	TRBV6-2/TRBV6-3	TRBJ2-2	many	TGTGCCAGCAGTCCAAGATCGCCGAACACCGGGGAGCTGTTTTTT	CASSPRSPNTGELFF
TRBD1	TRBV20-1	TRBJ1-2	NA	TGCAGTGCTCCCTGGACAGGGCGGGGTGGCTACACCTTC	CSAPWTGRGGYTF
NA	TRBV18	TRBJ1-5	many	TGTGCCAGCTCACCCCAGGATGTAGAGAGGTCCAATCAGCCCCAGCATTTT	CASSPQDVERSNQPQHF
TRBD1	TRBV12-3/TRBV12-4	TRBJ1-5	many	TGTGCCAGCAGCAGGCAGGGGGATCAGCCCCAGCATTTT	CASSRQGDQPQHF
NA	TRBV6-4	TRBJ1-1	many	TGTGCCAGCAGTGAACAGGGATACACTGAAGCTTTCTTT	CASSEQGYTEAFF
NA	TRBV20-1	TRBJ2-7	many	TGCAGTGCTAGAGATTCCGACTTCTTGGCCGAGCAGTACTTC	CSARDSDFLAEQYF
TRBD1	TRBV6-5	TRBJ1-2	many	TGTGCCAGCAGTTACTCGGGGGACAGGGGTCTTGGCTACACCTTC	CASSYSGDRGLGYTF
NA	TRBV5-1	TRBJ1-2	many	TGCGCCAGCGGTCCGGGACAACGCCCCTATGGCTACACCTTC	CASGPGQRPYGYTF
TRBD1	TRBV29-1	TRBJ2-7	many	TGCAGCGTTCTACGACAGGGTAGCGAGCAGTACTTC	CSVLRQGSEQYF
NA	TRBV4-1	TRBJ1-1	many	TGCGCCAGCAGCCAAGATCCGTCAGGGTCGAACACTGAAGCTTTCTTT	CASSQDPSGSNTEAFF
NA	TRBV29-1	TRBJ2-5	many	TGCAGCGTTAATAGCGGAGAGACCCAGTACTTC	CSVNSGETQYF
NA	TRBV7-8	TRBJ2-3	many	TGTGCCAGCAGCTCCACGAATACGCAGTATTTT	CASSSTNTQYF
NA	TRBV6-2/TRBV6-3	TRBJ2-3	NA	TGTGCCACCAGTACGCGGACAGCAGATACGCAGTATTTT	CATSTRTADTQYF
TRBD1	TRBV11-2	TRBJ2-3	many	TGTGCCAGCAGCTTAGGGGGGACAGCCACAGATACGCAGTATTTT	CASSLGGTATDTQYF
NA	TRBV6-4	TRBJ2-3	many	TGTGCCAGCAGTGACTCGGTATTAACTAAGCCCGACACAGATACGCAGTATTTT	CASSDSVLTKPDTDTQYF
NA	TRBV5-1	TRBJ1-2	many	TGCGCCAGCAGCTTGGTCCCAGGGGACTATGGCTACACCTTC	CASSLVPGDYGYTF
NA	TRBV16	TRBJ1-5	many	TGTGCCAGCAGCCAATCGGGGCCAGGGACTCAGCCCCAGCATTTT	CASSQSGPGTQPQHF
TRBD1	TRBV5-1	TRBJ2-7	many	TGCGCCAGCAGCTTGGCCGGGACAGGATCGGAGGAGCAGTACTTC	CASSLAGTGSEEQYF
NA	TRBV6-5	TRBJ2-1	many	TGTGCCAGCAGTAGGACGGGACATAGCTCCTACAATGAGCAGTTCTTC	CASSRTGHSSYNEQFF
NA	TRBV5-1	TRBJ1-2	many	TGCGCCAGCAGCTTGGTTTCAGCTAACTATGGCTACACCTTC	CASSLVSANYGYTF
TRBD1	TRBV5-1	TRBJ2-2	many	TGCGCCAGCAGCTCCGGACAGGGCCGCTTTTCGAACACCGGGGAGCTGTTTTTT	CASSSGQGRFSNTGELFF
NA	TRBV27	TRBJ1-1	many	TGTGCCAGCAGTTTAGAGGTCCGGAGGGGAGGCACTGAAGCTTTCTTT	CASSLEVRRGGTEAFF
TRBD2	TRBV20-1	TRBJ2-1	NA	TGCAGTGCTAGACCAGCGGGGGCGCACAATGAGCAGTTCTTC	CSARPAGAHNEQFF
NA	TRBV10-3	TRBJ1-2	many	TGTGCCATCAGTGACACACCCAACTATGGCTACACCTTC	CAISDTPNYGYTF
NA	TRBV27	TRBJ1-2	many	TGTGCCAGCAGTTCAGTCCCCACGACAGGTCCTAACTATGGCTACACCTTC	CASSSVPTTGPNYGYTF
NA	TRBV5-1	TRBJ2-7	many	TGCGCCAGCAGCTTGGATGGGGGCAGGGCCTACGAGCAGTACTTC	CASSLDGGRAYEQYF
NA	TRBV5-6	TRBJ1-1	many	TGTGCCAGCAGAATGGGTGTTCTCACGGGGACTGAAGCTTTCTTT	CASRMGVLTGTEAFF
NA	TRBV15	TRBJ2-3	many	TGTGCCACCAGCAGAGATAGGTTGGGTAGCACAGATACGCAGTATTTT	CATSRDRLGSTDTQYF
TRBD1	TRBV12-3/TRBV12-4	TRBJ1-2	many	TGTGCCAGCAGTCTGACAGGGCGGAATGGCTACACCTTC	CASSLTGRNGYTF
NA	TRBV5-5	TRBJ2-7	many	TGTGCCAGCACCCATCGGGGTACCTACGAGCAGTACTTC	CASTHRGTYEQYF
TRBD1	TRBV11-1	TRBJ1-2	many	TGTGCCAGCAGCCCGACCGGACAGGTCGTGGGTGGCTACACCTTC	CASSPTGQVVGGYTF
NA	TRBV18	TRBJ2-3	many	TGTGCCAGCTCACGAGAGCAGGGCACAGATACGCAGTATTTT	CASSREQGTDTQYF
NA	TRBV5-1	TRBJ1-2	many	TGCGCCAGCAGCTTGTTGGGGGCCTATGGCTACACCTTC	CASSLLGAYGYTF
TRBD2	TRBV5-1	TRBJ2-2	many	TGCGCCAGCAGAACCGGGACTAGCGGACACACCGGGGAGCTGTTTTTT	CASRTGTSGHTGELFF
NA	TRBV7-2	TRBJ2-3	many	TGTGCCAGCAGCTTACCGCCCCAGGATACGCAGTATTTT	CASSLPPQDTQYF
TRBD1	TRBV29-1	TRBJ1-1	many	TGCAGCGTAGGCGGGACAGGGGTCATGAACACTGAAGCTTTCTTT	CSVGGTGVMNTEAFF
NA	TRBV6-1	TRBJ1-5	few	TGTGCCAGCAGTAGGTACCGCGGCAATCAGCCCCAGCATTTT	CASSRYRGNQPQHF
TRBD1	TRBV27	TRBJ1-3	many	TGTGCCAGCAGTCGCCGGGACAGCTCGTTCTCTGGAAACACCATATATTTT	CASSRRDSSFSGNTIYF